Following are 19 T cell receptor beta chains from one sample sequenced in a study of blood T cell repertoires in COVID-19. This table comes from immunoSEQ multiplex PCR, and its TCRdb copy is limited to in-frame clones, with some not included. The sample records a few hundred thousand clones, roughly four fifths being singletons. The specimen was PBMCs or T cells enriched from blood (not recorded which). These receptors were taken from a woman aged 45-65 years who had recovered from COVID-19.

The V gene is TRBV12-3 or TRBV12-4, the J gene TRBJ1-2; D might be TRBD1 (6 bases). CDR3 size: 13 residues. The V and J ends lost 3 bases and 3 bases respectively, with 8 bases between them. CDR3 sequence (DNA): TGTGCCAGCAGTTTCGACAGGTACTATGGCTACACCTTC. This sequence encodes CASSFDRYYGYTF.

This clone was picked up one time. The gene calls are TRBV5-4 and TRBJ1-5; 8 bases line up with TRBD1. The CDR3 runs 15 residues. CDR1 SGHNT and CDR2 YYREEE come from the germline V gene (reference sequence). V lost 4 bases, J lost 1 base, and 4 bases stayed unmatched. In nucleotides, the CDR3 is TGTGCCAGCAGCCAGGGGGCAGAGAGCAATCAGCCCCAGCATTTT. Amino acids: CASSQGAESNQPQHF.

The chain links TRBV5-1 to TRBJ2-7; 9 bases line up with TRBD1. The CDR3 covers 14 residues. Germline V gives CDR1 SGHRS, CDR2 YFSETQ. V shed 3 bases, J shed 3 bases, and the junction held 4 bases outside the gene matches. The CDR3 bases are TGCGCCAGCAGCTCGACAGGGGGGGACTACGAGCAGTACTTC. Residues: CASSSTGGDYEQYF.

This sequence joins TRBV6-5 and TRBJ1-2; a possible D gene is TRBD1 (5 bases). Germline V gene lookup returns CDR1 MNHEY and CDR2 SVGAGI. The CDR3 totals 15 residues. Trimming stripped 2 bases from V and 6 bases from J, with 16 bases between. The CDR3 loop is CASSYGTQPGNGYTF. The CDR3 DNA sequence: TGTGCCAGCAGTTACGGAACACAACCAGGGAATGGCTACACCTTC.

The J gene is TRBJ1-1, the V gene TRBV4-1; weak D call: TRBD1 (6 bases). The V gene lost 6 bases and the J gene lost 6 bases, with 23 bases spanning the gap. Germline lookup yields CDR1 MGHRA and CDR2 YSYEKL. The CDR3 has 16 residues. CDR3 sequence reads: CASSRNPDTGRAEAFF. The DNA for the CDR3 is TGCGCCAGCAGTCGGAATCCTGACACAGGGCGGGCTGAAGCTTTCTTT.

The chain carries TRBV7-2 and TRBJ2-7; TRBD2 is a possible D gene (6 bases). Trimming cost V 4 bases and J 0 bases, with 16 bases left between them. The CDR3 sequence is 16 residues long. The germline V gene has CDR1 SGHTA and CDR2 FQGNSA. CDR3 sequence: CASSSVGGTSSYEQYF. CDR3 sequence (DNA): TGTGCCAGCAGCTCAGTTGGGGGGACGAGCTCCTACGAGCAGTACTTC.

The CDR3 reads CASSILAGVGNEQFF. The DNA for the CDR3 is TGTGCCAGCAGTATATTAGCGGGGGTCGGGAATGAGCAGTTCTTC. The J gene is TRBJ2-1, the V gene TRBV27, with 9 bases identical to TRBD2. The CDR3 is made up of 15 amino acids. With 5 bases clipped from V and 7 bases from J, the junction kept 9 bases outside the gene matches. Germline V gene sequence: CDR1 MNHEY, CDR2 SMNVEV (reference sequence).

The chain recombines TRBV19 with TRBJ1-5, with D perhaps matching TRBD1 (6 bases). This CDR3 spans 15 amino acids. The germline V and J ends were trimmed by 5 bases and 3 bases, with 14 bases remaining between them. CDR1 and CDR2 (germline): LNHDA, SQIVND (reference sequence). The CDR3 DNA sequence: TGTGCCAGTAGTTCCCAAACAGGGCCCAATCAGCCCCAGCATTTT. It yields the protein CASSSQTGPNQPQHF.

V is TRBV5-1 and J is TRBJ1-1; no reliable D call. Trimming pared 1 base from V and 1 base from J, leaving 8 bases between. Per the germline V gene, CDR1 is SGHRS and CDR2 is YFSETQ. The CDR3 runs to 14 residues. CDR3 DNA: TGCGCCAGCAGCTTGCTGGACTCGAACACTGAAGCTTTCTTT. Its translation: CASSLLDSNTEAFF.

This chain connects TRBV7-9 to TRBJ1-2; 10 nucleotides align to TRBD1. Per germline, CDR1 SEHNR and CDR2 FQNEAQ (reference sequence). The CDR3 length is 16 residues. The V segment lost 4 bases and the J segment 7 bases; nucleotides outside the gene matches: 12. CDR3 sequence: CASSSGGTGAPFGYTF. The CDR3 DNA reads TGTGCCAGCAGCTCGGGAGGGACAGGGGCCCCCTTTGGCTACACCTTC.

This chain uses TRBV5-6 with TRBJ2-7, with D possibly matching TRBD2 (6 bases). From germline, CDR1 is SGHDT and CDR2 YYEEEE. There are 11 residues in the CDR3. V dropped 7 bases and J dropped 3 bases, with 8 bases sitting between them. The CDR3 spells CASQEGYEQYF. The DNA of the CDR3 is TGTGCCAGCCAGGAGGGCTACGAGCAGTACTTC.

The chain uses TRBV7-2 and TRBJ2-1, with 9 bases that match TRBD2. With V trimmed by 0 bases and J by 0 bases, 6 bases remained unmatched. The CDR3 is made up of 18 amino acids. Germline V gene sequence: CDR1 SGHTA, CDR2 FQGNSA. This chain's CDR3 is CASSLALLAGFSYNEQFF. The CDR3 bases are TGTGCCAGCAGCTTAGCTTTGCTAGCGGGGTTCTCCTACAATGAGCAGTTCTTC.

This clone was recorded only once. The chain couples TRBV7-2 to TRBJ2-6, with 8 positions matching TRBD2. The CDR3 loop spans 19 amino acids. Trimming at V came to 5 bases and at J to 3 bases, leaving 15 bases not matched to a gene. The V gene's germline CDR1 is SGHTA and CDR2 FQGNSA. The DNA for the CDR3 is TGTGCCAGCAGCCACCGGGAGGGGGGGCGAATTGGTGGGGCCAACGTCCTGACTTTC. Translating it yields CASSHREGGRIGGANVLTF. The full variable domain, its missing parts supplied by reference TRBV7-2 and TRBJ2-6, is GAGVSQSPSNKVTEKGKDVELRCDPISGHTALYWYRQSLGQGLEFLIYFQGNSAPDKSGLPSDRFSAERTGGSVSTLTIQRTQQEDSAVYLCASSHREGGRIGGANVLTFGAGSRLTVL.

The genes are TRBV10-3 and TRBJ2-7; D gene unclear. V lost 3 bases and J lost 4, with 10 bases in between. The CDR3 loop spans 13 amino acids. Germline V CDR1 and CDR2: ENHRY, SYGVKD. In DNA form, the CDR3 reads TGTGCCATCAGTGAATTCTCTTCGTACGAGCAGTACTTC. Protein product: CAISEFSSYEQYF.

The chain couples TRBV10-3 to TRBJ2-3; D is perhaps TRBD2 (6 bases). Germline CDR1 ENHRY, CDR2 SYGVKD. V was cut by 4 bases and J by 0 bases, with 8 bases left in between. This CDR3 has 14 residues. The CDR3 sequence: CAISVGGSTDTQYF. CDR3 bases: TGTGCCATCAGTGTAGGAGGGAGCACAGATACGCAGTATTTT.

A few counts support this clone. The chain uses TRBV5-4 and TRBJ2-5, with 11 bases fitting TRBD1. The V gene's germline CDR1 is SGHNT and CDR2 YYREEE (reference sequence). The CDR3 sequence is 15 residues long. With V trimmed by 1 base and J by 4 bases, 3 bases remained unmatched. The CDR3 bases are TGTGCCAGCAGCTTGATGGGACAGGGGGGAGAGACCCAGTACTTC. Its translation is CASSLMGQGGETQYF.

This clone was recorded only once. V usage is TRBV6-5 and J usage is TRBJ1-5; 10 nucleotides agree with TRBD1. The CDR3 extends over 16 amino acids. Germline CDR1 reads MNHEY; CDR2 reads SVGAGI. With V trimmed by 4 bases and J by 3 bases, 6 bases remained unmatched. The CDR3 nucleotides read TGTGCCAGCAGTTTCCCGGACAGGGGGACCAATCAGCCCCAGCATTTT. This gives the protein CASSFPDRGTNQPQHF.

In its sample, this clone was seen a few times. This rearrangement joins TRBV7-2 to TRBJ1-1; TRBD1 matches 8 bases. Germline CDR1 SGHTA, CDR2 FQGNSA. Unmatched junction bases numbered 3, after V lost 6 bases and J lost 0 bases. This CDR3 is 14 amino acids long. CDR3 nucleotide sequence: TGTGCCAGCAGTTGGGACAGGATGAACACTGAAGCTTTCTTT. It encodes CASSWDRMNTEAFF.

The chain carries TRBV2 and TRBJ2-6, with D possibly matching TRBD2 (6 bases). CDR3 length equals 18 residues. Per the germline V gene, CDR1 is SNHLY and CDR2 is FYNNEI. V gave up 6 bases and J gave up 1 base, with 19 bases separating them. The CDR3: CASRWGTGTFSGANVLTF. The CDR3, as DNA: TGTGCCAGCAGATGGGGGACTGGGACCTTTTCTGGGGCCAACGTCCTGACTTTC.